Below, 7 T cell receptor beta chains from the same sample are listed, as sequenced in a study of blood T cell repertoires in COVID-19. Profiled with immunoSEQ multiplex PCR; TCRdb holds only in-frame clones, not every one. The table lists about 250,000 clones, 80% to 90% of them singletons. The sample was PBMCs or T cells enriched from blood (not recorded which). The receptors stem from a woman aged 18-29 years who had recovered from COVID-19.

This clone was seen just once. J is TRBJ1-3 and V is TRBV28; 10 bases map to TRBD1. The trim removed 5 bases at V and 4 bases at J, leaving 2 bases unmatched. The CDR3 loop spans 14 amino acids. The germline CDR1 and CDR2 sequences are MDHEN and SYDVKM. In DNA form, the CDR3 reads TGTGCCAGCAGTAAGACAGGGGGCGGAAACACCATATATTTT. It codes for CASSKTGGGNTIYF.

V is TRBV6-5 and J is TRBJ1-2; 7 nucleotides line up with TRBD1. J gave up 3 bases and V 9 bases, and 4 bases lay outside the gene matches. CDR1 MNHEY and CDR2 SVGAGI come from the germline V gene. CDR3 length: 12 residues. The CDR3 sequence is CASGTVYYGYTF. The CDR3 DNA reads as TGTGCCAGTGGGACAGTGTACTATGGCTACACCTTC.

V usage is TRBV28 and J usage is TRBJ2-1, with 8 bases fitting TRBD2. Germline CDR1 and CDR2: MDHEN and SYDVKM. The CDR3 runs to 16 residues. V trimming: 8 bases; J trimming: 9 bases; junction bases outside the gene matches: 18. CDR3 region: CASEARGGLYGSEQFF. CDR3 DNA sequence: TGTGCCAGCGAGGCCCGGGGGGGCCTGTACGGGAGTGAGCAGTTCTTC.

The rearrangement joins TRBV5-1 to TRBJ1-4; weak D call: TRBD1 (5 bases). V was clipped by 4 bases and J by 0 bases, with 10 bases between them. The CDR3 has 15 residues. Germline V gene sequence: CDR1 SGHRS, CDR2 YFSETQ. The CDR3 sequence is CASSPTTATNEKLFF. The CDR3 nucleotides read TGCGCCAGCAGCCCGACGACAGCAACTAATGAAAAACTGTTTTTT.

CDR3 DNA: TGTGCCAGCAGCTTCCAGGGGGGAAACACTGAAGCTTTCTTT. It specifies CASSFQGGNTEAFF. The chain is built from TRBV3-1 (or the pseudogene TRBV3-2) and TRBJ1-1, with 7 bases fitting TRBD1. The CDR3 is made up of 14 amino acids. V lost 5 bases and J lost 2; bases outside the gene matches: 5. Germline loops: CDR1 LGHDT, CDR2 YNNKEL (reference sequence).

This clone was seen a single time. The rearrangement joins TRBV15 to TRBJ1-1, with D unclear. V lost 0 bases and J 5 bases, leaving 31 bases between the germline ends. This CDR3 contains 21 residues. Germline V gene lookup returns CDR1 LNHNV and CDR2 YYDKDF (reference sequence). CDR3 coding DNA: TGTGCCACCAGCAGAGACACACCTTTGTCCACCAGACGGGGAAACCTGACTGAAGCTTTCTTT. This codes for CATSRDTPLSTRRGNLTEAFF.

The chain uses TRBV5-1 and TRBJ2-2; 7 bases are a match to TRBD2. V was pared by 1 base and J by 2 bases, with 5 bases of the junction left unmatched. In germline, CDR1 is SGHRS, CDR2 YFSETQ. The CDR3 is 16 residues long. In DNA form, the CDR3 reads TGCGCCAGCAGCTTGTTGGGGACTACCAACACCGGGGAGCTGTTTTTT. Its protein is CASSLLGTTNTGELFF.